This record looks at one T cell receptor (beta chain) sequence and its context. Its antigen is undetermined. There were at least 5 micrograms of total RNA extracted from every sample. This CDR3 spans 16 amino acids. From germline, CDR1 is SEHNR and CDR2 FQNEAQ (reference sequence). V shed 3 bases and J 4 bases; nucleotides not matched to a gene: 3. These data belong to a study of blood T cells in healthy people across ages. Points from the study as a whole: Naive and antigen-experienced cells were not separated, limiting conclusive comparison. TCR beta diversity per million T cells fell roughly linearly with age.

For the second PCR, which ran for roughly 7 to 11 cycles, a sample-barcoded 5' primer and a J-beta primer mix were used. Each cDNA molecule received a tag from a template-switch adaptor that had 12 random nucleotides. One entry per CDR3 protein results from TCRdb running MiXCR on the 5' RACE reads. The sample holds hundreds of thousands of distinct CDR3 sequences, 32% seen once. Source material: blood. This receptor was identified in a woman of 80 years or more in good health. This chain links TRBV7-9 with TRBJ2-1, with TRBD2 identical over 13 bases. The CDR3 protein is CASSLTSGRIYNEQFF. The CDR3 DNA sequence: TGTGCCAGCAGCTTGACTAGCGGGAGGATATACAATGAGCAGTTCTTC. The full variable domain, with the rest looked up from reference TRBV7-9 and TRBJ2-1, is DTGVSQNPRHKITKRGQNVTFRCDPISEHNRLYWYRQTLGQGPEFLTYFQNEAQLEKSRLLSDRFSAERPKGSFSTLEIQRTEQGDSAMYLCASSLTSGRIYNEQFFGPGTRLTVL.